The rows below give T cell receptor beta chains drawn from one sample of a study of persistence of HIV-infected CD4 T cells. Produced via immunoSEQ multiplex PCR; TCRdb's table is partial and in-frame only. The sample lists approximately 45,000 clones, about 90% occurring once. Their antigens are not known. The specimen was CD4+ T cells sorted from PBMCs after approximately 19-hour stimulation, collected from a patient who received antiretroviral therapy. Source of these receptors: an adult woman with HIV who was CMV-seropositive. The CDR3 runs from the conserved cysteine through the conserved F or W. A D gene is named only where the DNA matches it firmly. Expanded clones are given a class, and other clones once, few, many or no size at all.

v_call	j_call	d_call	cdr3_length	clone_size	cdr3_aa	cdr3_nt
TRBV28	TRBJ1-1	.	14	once	CASVGGGLNTEAFF	TGTGCCAGCGTGGGGGGGGGACTGAACACTGAAGCTTTCTTT
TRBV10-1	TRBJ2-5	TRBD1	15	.	CASSEGGRGPETQYF	TGCGCCAGCAGTGAGGGAGGCAGGGGGCCAGAGACCCAGTACTTC
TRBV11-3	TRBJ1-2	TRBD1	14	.	CASSIGDRASGYTF	TGTGCCAGCAGCATTGGGGACAGGGCGAGCGGCTACACCTTC
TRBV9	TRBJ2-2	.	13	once	CASSRGTTGELFF	TGTGCCAGCAGCAGGGGGACCACCGGGGAGCTGTTTTTT
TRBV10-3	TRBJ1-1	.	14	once	CAISASTGSTEAFF	TGTGCCATCAGTGCATCCACAGGGAGCACTGAAGCTTTCTTT
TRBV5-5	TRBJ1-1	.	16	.	CASSLQDSGRITEAFF	TGTGCCAGCAGCCTACAGGACAGCGGACGGATCACTGAAGCTTTCTTT
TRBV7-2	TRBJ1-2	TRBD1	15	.	CASSSHLGQGAGYTF	TGTGCCAGCAGCTCCCACCTCGGACAGGGGGCGGGCTACACCTTC
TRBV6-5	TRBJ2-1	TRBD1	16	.	CASSYTDRGNYNEQFF	TGTGCCAGCAGTTACACGGACAGGGGAAACTACAATGAGCAGTTCTTC
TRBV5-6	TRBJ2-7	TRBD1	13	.	CASSLRQGNEQYF	TGTGCCAGCAGCTTGCGACAGGGGAACGAGCAGTACTTC
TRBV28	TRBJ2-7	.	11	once	CASTLGYEQYF	TGTGCCAGCACCCTGGGCTACGAGCAGTACTTC